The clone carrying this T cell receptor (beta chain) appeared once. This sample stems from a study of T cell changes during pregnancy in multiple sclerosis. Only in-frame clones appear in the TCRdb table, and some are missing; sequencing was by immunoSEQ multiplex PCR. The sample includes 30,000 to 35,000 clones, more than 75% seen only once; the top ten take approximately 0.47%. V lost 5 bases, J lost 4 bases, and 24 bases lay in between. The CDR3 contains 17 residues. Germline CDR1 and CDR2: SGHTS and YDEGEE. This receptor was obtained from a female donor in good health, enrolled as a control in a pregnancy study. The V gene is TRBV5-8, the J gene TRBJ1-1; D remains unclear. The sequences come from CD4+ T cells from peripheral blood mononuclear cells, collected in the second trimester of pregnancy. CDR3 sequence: CASSLRGRGFKATEAFF. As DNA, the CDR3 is TGTGCCAGCAGTCTACGGGGTAGAGGGTTTAAAGCCACTGAAGCTTTCTTT. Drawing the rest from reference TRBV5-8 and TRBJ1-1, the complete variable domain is EAGVTQSPTHLIKTRGQQATLRCSPISGHTSVYWYQQALGLGLQFLLWYDEGEERNRGNFPPRFSGRQFPNYSSELNVNALELEDSALYLCASSLRGRGFKATEAFFGQGTRLTVV.